Described below is a single TCR beta chain sequence and its context. Germline V gene lookup returns CDR1 SGDLS and CDR2 YYNGEE. V was trimmed by 4 bases and J by 2 bases, leaving 13 bases between them. The CDR3 runs to 15 residues. The data stem from a study of blood T cell repertoires in COVID-19. Study-wide context: Samples taken during acute and convalescent COVID-19 were collected in the United States, Italy and Spain. PBMCs, B-cell-depleted T cells, or T cells were the source of the cDNA or gDNA that made up the material.

Per the original data handling: Estimation of nucleated cell counts was performed using reference gene primer amplification. Only in-frame clones appear in the TCRdb table, and some are missing; sequencing was by immunoSEQ multiplex PCR. V, J and clone size derive from that table, while D and trimming were established from the DNA sequence. The sample lists 120,000 to 150,000 clones, more than 75% seen once, with about an eighth in the top ten. The TCR comes from a man aged 55 to 69 with active or convalescent COVID-19. The sequencing sample was made of peripheral blood. The chain employs TRBV9 and TRBJ1-5, with D hard to call. The DNA of the CDR3 is TGTGCCAGCAGCCCAATGGGCCAGCGCAATCAGCCCCAGCATTTT. Translating gives CASSPMGQRNQPQHF.